This section outlines one T cell receptor (beta chain) sequence together with its context. The entry originates in a study of blood T cell repertoires in COVID-19. V shed 5 bases and J shed 6 bases, with 11 bases lying between them. The CDR3 runs 13 residues. Germline V CDR1 and CDR2: LNHDA, SQIVND (reference sequence). The table came from immunoSEQ multiplex PCR; TCRdb's copy has only in-frame clones and leaves some out. This table holds about 90,000 clones, roughly 78% found once. This TCR was sampled from a woman over 75 with acute or convalescent COVID-19. The sequenced material came from peripheral blood. The chain employs TRBV19 and TRBJ1-5, with no clear D. The DNA for the CDR3 is TGTGCCAGTAGTGCGATGAGGGTTCAGCCCCAGCATTTT. It translates to CASSAMRVQPQHF.